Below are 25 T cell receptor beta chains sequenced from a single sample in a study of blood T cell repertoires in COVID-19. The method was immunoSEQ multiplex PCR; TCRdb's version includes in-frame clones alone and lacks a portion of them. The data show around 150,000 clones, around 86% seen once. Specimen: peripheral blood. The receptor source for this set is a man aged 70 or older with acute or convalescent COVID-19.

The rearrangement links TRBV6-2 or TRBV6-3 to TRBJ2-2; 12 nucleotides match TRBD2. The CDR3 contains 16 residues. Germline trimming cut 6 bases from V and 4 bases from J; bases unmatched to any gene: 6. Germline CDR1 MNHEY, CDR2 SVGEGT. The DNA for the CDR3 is TGTGCCAGCAGCGACGGACTAGCGGGATCCACCGGGGAGCTGTTTTTT. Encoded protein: CASSDGLAGSTGELFF.

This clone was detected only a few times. CDR3 amino acids: CASSEVTEYLRPEAFF. CDR3 sequence (DNA): TGTGCCAGCAGCGAGGTGACAGAATATCTTCGTCCTGAAGCTTTCTTT. The chain is built from TRBV5-4 and TRBJ1-1; tentatively, D is TRBD1 (5 bases). This CDR3 has 16 amino acids. Germline assignment: CDR1 SGHNT and CDR2 YYREEE (reference sequence). With 4 bases removed from V and 6 bases from J, the gap between germline ends came to 22 bases.

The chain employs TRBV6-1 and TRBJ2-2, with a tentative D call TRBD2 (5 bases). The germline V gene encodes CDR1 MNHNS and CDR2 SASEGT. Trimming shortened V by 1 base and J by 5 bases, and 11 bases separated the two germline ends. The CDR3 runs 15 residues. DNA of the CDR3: TGTGCCAGCAGTGAAGGGGGTAGAGGGACCGGGGAGCTGTTTTTT. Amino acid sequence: CASSEGGRGTGELFF.

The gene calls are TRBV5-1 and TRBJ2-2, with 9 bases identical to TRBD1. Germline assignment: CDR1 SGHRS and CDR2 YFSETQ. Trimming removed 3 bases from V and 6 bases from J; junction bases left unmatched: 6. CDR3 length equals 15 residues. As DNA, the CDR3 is TGCGCCAGCAGCTACCGGGACAGGGAATCCGGGGAGCTGTTTTTT. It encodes CASSYRDRESGELFF.

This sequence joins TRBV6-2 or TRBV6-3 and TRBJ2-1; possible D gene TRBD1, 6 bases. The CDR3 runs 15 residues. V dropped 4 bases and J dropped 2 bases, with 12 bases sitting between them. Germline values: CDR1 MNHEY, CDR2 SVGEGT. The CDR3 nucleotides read TGTGCCAGCAGTTTTTCCGGGACACCCTACAATGAGCAGTTCTTC. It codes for CASSFSGTPYNEQFF.

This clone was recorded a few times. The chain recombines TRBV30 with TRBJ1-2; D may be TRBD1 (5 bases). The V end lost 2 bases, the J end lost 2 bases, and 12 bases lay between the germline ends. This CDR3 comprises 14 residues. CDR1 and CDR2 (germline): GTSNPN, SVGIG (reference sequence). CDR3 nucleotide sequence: TGTGCCTGGAGTATGTACAGGATGAACTATGGCTACACCTTC. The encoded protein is CAWSMYRMNYGYTF.

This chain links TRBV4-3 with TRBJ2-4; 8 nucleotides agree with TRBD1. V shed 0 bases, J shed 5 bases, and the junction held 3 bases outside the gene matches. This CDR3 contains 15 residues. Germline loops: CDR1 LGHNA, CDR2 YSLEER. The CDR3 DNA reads TGCGCCAGCAGCCAAGATGGACAGGGCCAAAACATTCAGTACTTC. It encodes CASSQDGQGQNIQYF.

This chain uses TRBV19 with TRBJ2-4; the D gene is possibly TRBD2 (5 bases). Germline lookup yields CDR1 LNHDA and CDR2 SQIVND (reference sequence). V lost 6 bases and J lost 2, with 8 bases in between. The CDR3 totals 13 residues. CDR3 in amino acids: CASSEGPKNIQYF. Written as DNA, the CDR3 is TGTGCCAGTAGCGAGGGCCCCAAAAACATTCAGTACTTC.

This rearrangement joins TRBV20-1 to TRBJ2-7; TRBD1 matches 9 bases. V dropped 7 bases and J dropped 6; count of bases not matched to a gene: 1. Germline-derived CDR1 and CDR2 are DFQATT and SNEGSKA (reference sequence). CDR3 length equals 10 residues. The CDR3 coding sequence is TGCAGTGGGACAGGGGCCGAGCAGTACTTC. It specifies CSGTGAEQYF.

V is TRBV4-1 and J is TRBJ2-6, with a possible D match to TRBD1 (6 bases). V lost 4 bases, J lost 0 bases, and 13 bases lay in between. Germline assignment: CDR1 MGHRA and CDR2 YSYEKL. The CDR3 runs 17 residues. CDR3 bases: TGCGCCAGCAGCCCTGGGACACTCTCCTCTGGGGCCAACGTCCTGACTTTC. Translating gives CASSPGTLSSGANVLTF.

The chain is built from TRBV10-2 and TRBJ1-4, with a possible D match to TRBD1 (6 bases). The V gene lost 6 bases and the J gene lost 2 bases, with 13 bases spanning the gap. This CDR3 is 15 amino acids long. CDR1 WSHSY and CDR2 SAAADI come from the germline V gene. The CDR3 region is CASSRWTVTNEKLFF. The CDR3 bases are TGCGCCAGCAGCCGCTGGACAGTCACTAATGAAAAACTGTTTTTT.

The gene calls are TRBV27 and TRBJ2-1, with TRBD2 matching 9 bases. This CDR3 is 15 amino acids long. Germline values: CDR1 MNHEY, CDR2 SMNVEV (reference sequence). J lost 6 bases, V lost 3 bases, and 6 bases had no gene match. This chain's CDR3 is CASSFAGTSINEQFF. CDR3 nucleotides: TGTGCCAGCAGTTTCGCCGGGACTAGCATCAATGAGCAGTTCTTC.

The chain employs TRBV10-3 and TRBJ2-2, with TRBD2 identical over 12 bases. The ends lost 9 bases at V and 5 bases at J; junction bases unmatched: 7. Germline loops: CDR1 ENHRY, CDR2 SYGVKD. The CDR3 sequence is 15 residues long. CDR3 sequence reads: CAIFSGLAGTGELFF. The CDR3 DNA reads TGTGCCATTTTCTCCGGACTAGCGGGAACCGGGGAGCTGTTTTTT.

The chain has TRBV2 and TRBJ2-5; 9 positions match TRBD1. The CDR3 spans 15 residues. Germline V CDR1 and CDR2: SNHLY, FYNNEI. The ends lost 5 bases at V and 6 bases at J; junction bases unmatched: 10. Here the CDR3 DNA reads TGTGCCAGCAGTTTAAACCGGGACAGGGTGAAGACCCAGTACTTC. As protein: CASSLNRDRVKTQYF.

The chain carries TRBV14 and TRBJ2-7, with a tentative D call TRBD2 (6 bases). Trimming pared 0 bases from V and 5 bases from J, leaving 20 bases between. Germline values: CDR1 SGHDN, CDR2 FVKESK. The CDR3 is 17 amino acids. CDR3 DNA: TGTGCCAGCAGCCAAGAGTTAGGCGCTACCCGCGGGAACGAGCAGTACTTC. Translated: CASSQELGATRGNEQYF.

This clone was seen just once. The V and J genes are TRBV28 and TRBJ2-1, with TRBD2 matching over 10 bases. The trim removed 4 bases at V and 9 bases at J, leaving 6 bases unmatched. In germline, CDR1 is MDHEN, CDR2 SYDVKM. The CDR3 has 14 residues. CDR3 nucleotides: TGTGCCAGCAGTTGGACTAGCGGCCCCTCTGAGCAGTTCTTC. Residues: CASSWTSGPSEQFF.

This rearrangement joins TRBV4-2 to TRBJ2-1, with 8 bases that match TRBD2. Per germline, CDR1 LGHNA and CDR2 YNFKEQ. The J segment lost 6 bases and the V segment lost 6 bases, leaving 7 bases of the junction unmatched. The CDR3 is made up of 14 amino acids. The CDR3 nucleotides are TGTGCCAGCAGACCGGGACTAGTGGGCAATGAGCAGTTCTTC. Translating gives CASRPGLVGNEQFF.

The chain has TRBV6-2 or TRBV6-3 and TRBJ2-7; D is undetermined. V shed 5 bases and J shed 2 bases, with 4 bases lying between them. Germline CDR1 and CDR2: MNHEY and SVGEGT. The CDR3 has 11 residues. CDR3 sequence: CASSDTYEQYF. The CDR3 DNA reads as TGTGCCAGCAGTGACACCTACGAGCAGTACTTC.

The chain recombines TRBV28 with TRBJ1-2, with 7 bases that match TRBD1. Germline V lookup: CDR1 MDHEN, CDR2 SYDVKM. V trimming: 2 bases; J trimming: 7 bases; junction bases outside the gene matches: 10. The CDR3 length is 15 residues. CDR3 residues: CASSLTPGGTAGYTF. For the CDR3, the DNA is TGTGCCAGCAGTTTAACGCCAGGGGGTACAGCTGGCTACACCTTC.

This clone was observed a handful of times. The CDR3 nucleotides read TGTGCCAGTAGTGACGCAGGGTCGCGTAACTATGGCTACACCTTC. Amino acid sequence: CASSDAGSRNYGYTF. The chain is built from TRBV19 and TRBJ1-2; TRBD1 is a possible D gene (5 bases). CDR1 and CDR2 from the germline V gene are LNHDA and SQIVND (reference sequence). V was trimmed by 5 bases and J by 1 base, leaving 14 bases between them. The CDR3 has 15 residues. The complete variable domain, with remaining parts taken from reference TRBV19 and TRBJ1-2, reads DGGITQSPKYLFRKEGQNVTLSCEQNLNHDAMYWYRQDPGQGLRLIYYSQIVNDFQKGDIAEGYSVSREKKESFPLTVTSAQKNPTAFYLCASSDAGSRNYGYTFGSGTRLTVV.

This chain's CDR3 is CASSARRDRGRETQYF. CDR3 DNA: TGTGCCAGCAGTGCTCGTCGGGACAGGGGACGAGAGACCCAGTACTTC. V is TRBV6-1 and J is TRBJ2-5; 10 positions agree with TRBD1. The trim removed 4 bases at V and 4 bases at J, leaving 9 bases unmatched. The CDR3 spans 16 residues. Per germline, CDR1 MNHNS and CDR2 SASEGT.

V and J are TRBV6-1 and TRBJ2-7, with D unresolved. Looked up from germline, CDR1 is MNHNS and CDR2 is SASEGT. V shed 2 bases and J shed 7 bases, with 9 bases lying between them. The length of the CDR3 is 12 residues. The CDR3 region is CASSEPRFEQYF. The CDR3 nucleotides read TGTGCCAGCAGTGAACCCCGTTTTGAGCAGTACTTC.

CDR3 nucleotide sequence: TGTGCCAGCAGTTTAAGGGGTTACAGGGGACGGGAAGAGACCCAGTACTTC. Its protein product is CASSLRGYRGREETQYF. The gene calls are TRBV27 and TRBJ2-5, with 7 bases matching TRBD1. Germline-derived CDR1 and CDR2 are MNHEY and SMNVEV (reference sequence). The CDR3 sequence is 17 residues long. The J segment lost 3 bases and the V segment lost 2 bases, leaving 12 bases of the junction unmatched.

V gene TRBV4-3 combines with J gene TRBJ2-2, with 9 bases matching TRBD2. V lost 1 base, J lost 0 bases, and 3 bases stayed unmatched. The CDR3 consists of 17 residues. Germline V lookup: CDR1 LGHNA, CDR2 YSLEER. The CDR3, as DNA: TGCGCCAGCAGCCAAGGAACTAGCGGGTCGAACACCGGGGAGCTGTTTTTT. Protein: CASSQGTSGSNTGELFF.

The CDR3 loop is CASSEQGRTSGANVLTF. The CDR3 nucleotides are TGTGCCAGCAGTGAACAGGGTCGGACATCTGGGGCCAACGTCCTGACTTTC. The chain has TRBV6-1 and TRBJ2-6, with TRBD1 as a possible D gene (5 bases). The CDR3 runs to 17 residues. The V end lost 2 bases, the J end lost 1 base, and 12 bases lay between the germline ends. Germline CDR1 is MNHNS and CDR2 is SASEGT.